These 2 T cell receptor beta chains came from one sample sequenced in a study of Ad26.COV2.S vaccination and SARS-CoV-2 variants. This table comes from immunoSEQ multiplex PCR, and its TCRdb copy is limited to in-frame clones, with some not included. This sample has just over 350,000 clones, with roughly 84% found just once. Treatment specified: about 20 received Ad26.COV2.S at low or high dose, single or two shots; roughly five received placebo; per-sample allocation not given. Collection of the samples took place on day 63 after the first injection of vaccine or placebo. This specimen consisted of peripheral blood, obtained in a trial of Ad26.COV2.S vaccine versus placebo. The origin of the receptors is a person aged 18-60 years who received the Ad26.COV2.S COVID-19 vaccine or a placebo.

This clone was detected a few times. The J gene is TRBJ2-1, the V gene TRBV6-6; TRBD2 agrees at 12 bases. The CDR3 is made up of 16 amino acids. The V segment lost 2 bases and the J segment 4 bases; nucleotides outside the gene matches: 3. Germline loops: CDR1 MNHNY, CDR2 SVGAGI (reference sequence). This CDR3 is CASSYPLAGGYNEQFF. The CDR3 nucleotides read TGTGCCAGCAGTTACCCACTAGCGGGGGGTTACAATGAGCAGTTCTTC.

A single count supports this clone. CDR3 sequence (DNA): TGTGCCAGCAGCTTAGGCCAGCGGGGCTACGAGCAGTACTTC. It encodes CASSLGQRGYEQYF. The gene calls are TRBV13 and TRBJ2-7; TRBD2 matches 7 bases. The CDR3 extends over 14 amino acids. V was clipped by 0 bases and J by 3 bases; unmatched bases: 2. Germline loops: CDR1 PRHDT, CDR2 FYEKMQ (reference sequence). The full variable domain, completed using reference TRBV13 and TRBJ2-7, is AAGVIQSPRHLIKEKRETATLKCYPIPRHDTVYWYQQGPGQDPQFLISFYEKMQSDKGSIPDRFSAQQFSDYHSELNMSSLELGDSALYFCASSLGQRGYEQYFGPGTRLTVT.